These 8 T cell receptor beta chains share one sample of origin, sequenced in a study of OX40 agonist ivuxolimab in advanced cancers. Data came from immunoSEQ multiplex PCR; TCRdb stores just in-frame clones and leaves some out. Altogether 50,000 to 85,000 clones are present, around 83% being singletons, with the ten largest covering over 2%. The specimen comprised CD4+ or CD8+ T cells sorted from blood, sampled in a trial of the OX40 agonist ivuxolimab. These receptor sequences come from an adult with an advanced solid tumor such as melanoma, head and neck, liver or kidney cancer.

This clone was picked up one time. This chain links TRBV28 with TRBJ1-2; tentatively, D is TRBD1 (5 bases). The germline CDR1 and CDR2 sequences are MDHEN and SYDVKM. The CDR3 extends over 14 amino acids. Trimming left V 7 bases short and J 7 bases short, with 19 bases between. Written as DNA, the CDR3 is TGTGCCAGCAAGGTTTTCAGGGCCGTCTCTGGCTACACCTTC. Its translation is CASKVFRAVSGYTF.

As for this clone: Other DNA sequences within the sample encode an identical CDR3. This CDR3 reads CASSPTSGSYEQYF. CDR3 in DNA: TGCGCCAGCAGCCCGACTAGCGGCTCCTACGAGCAGTACTTC. The V gene is TRBV5-1, the J gene TRBJ2-7; 9 nucleotides agree with TRBD2. V dropped 4 bases and J dropped 0; count of bases not matched to a gene: 2. This CDR3 has 14 residues. In germline, CDR1 is SGHRS, CDR2 YFSETQ.

CDR3 in DNA: TGTGCCACCAGCAGAGTAGTTGGGACAGGGGAGGGGAATACGCAGTATTTT. This sequence encodes CATSRVVGTGEGNTQYF. This chain joins TRBV15 and TRBJ2-3, with TRBD1 matching 10 bases. This CDR3 has 17 residues. Germline-derived CDR1 and CDR2 are LNHNV and YYDKDF (reference sequence). V was clipped by 1 base and J by 7 bases; unmatched bases: 11.

This chain uses TRBV14 with TRBJ1-1, with D tentatively TRBD1 (6 bases). Germline V lookup: CDR1 SGHDN, CDR2 FVKESK. Trimming removed 6 bases at V and 6 bases at J, with 20 bases between. The CDR3 totals 15 residues. CDR3 in DNA: TGTGCCAGCAGTCATTCCCCGCCAGGGGCTCCTGAAGCTTTCTTT. This translates into CASSHSPPGAPEAFF. The entire variable domain, with the rest obtained from reference TRBV14 and TRBJ1-1, is as follows: EAGVTQFPSHSVIEKGQTVTLRCDPISGHDNLYWYRRVMGKEIKFLLHFVKESKQDESGMPNNRFLAERTGGTYSTLKVQPAELEDSGVYFCASSHSPPGAPEAFFGQGTRLTVV.

J is TRBJ2-1 and V is TRBV7-2, with a weak D call TRBD2 (6 bases). The CDR3 extends over 13 amino acids. Germline V gene data show CDR1 as SGHTA and CDR2 as FQGNSA. Between the trimmed V and J ends, which lost 4 bases and 9 bases, there was a span of 13 bases. The CDR3 nucleotides are TGTGCCAGCAGCTCTAGCGCGGGCGGTGAGCAGTTCTTC. Translated, it gives CASSSSAGGEQFF.

The sample holds one count of this clone. This chain's CDR3 is CTSSQDRLAGGQYYEQYF. In DNA, the CDR3 is TGCACCAGCAGCCAAGATAGGCTAGCGGGAGGCCAATACTACGAGCAGTACTTC. The chain couples TRBV1 to TRBJ2-7; the table names TRBD2, a call not compared with the DNA. TRBV1 is shown as a pseudogene. This CDR3 is 18 amino acids long.

V and J are TRBV6-1 and TRBJ1-4; no reliable D call. Germline values: CDR1 MNHNS, CDR2 SASEGT. V was clipped by 1 base and J by 8 bases, with 11 bases between them. This CDR3 has 14 amino acids. CDR3 region: CASSEGQEMEKLFF. DNA of the CDR3: TGTGCCAGCAGTGAAGGACAAGAGATGGAAAAACTGTTTTTT.

A single count supports this clone. The rearrangement links TRBV7-9 to TRBJ2-5, with D unclear. V dropped 4 bases and J dropped 3 bases, with 15 bases sitting between them. The germline V gene encodes CDR1 SEHNR and CDR2 FQNEAQ (reference sequence). The CDR3 extends over 15 amino acids. Written as DNA, the CDR3 is TGTGCCAGCAGCTCCGGATATCAGCCTAAAGAGACCCAGTACTTC. It encodes CASSSGYQPKETQYF.